This TCR beta chain was captured by sequencing in a study of blood T cell repertoires in COVID-19. Overall study: The United States, Italy and Spain supplied acute and convalescent COVID-19 samples. From T cells, B-cell-depleted T cells, or PBMCs came the material, which was cDNA or gDNA.

CDR3 length: 16 residues. Germline V gives CDR1 LGHNA, CDR2 YNFKEQ. Trimming pared 0 bases from V and 4 bases from J, leaving 13 bases between. This clone was counted once. Original processing methods: Estimates of nucleated cell counts were drawn from the amplification of reference gene primers. The table came from immunoSEQ multiplex PCR; TCRdb's copy has only in-frame clones and leaves some out. V and J calls plus clone size are reproduced from that table; the DNA served to infer D and trimming. Of 90,000 to 150,000 clones listed, roughly four fifths are singletons. V usage is TRBV4-2 and J usage is TRBJ1-5, with D maybe TRBD1 (6 bases). The clonotype comes from a man aged 45 to 65 with acute or convalescent COVID-19. The source material was peripheral blood. The CDR3 reads CASSQDPGVGNQPQHF. CDR3 coding DNA: TGTGCCAGCAGCCAAGATCCAGGGGTAGGGAATCAGCCCCAGCATTTT.